The TCR beta chain under discussion was sequenced for a study of cytomegalovirus exposure and HLA in healthy donors. On the study more broadly: Among the 300 to 450 genotyped donors, approximately 81% were placed in the Caucasian-associated ancestry cluster.

PCR was performed using 60 Vbeta and 13 Jbeta primers. Clones were sequenced by immunoSEQ multiplex PCR, and TCRdb holds only the in-frame ones, with some missing. This sample has about 63,000 clones, with roughly nine tenths found just once. CDR1 and CDR2 (germline): MNHEY, SVGAGI. The V gene lost 6 bases and the J gene lost 5 bases, with 16 bases spanning the gap. This CDR3 spans 14 amino acids. The chain uses TRBV6-5 and TRBJ2-5, with unresolved D. The sample comprised PBMCs. This clonotype was sampled from a woman under 40 in good health and CMV-seropositive. CDR3 sequence: CASRLSWAPETQYF. CDR3 coding DNA: TGTGCCAGCAGACTGAGCTGGGCCCCGGAGACCCAGTACTTC.